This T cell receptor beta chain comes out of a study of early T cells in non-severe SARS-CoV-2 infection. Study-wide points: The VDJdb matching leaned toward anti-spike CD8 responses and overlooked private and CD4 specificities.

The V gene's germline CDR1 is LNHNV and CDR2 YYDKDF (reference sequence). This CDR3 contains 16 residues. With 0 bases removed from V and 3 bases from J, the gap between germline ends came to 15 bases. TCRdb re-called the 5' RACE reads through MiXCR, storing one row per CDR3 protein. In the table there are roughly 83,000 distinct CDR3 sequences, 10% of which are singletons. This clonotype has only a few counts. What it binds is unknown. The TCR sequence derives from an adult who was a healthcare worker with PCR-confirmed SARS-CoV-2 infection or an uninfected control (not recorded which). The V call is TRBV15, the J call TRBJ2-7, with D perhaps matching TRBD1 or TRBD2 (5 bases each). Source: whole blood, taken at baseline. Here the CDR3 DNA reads TGTGCCACCAGCAGAGATCGAGGGACGCACTACTACGAGCAGTACTTC. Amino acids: CATSRDRGTHYYEQYF.